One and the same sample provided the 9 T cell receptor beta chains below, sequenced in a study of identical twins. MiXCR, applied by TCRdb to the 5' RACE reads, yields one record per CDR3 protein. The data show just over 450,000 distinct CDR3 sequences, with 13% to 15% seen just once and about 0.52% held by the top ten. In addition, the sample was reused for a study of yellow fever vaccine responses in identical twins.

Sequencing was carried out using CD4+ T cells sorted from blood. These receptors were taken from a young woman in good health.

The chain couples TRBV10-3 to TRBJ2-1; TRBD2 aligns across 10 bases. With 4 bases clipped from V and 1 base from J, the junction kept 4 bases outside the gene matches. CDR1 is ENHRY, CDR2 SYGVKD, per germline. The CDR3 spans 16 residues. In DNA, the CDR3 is TGTGCCATCAGTGTACTAGCGGGGCCGTCCTACAATGAGCAGTTCTTC. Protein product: CAISVLAGPSYNEQFF.

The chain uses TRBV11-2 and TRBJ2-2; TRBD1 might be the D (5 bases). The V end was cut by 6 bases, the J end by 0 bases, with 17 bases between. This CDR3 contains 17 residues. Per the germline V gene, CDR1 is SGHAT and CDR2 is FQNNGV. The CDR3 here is CASRPIPTTANTGELFF. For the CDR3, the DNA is TGTGCCAGCAGACCAATCCCTACGACAGCGAACACCGGGGAGCTGTTTTTT.

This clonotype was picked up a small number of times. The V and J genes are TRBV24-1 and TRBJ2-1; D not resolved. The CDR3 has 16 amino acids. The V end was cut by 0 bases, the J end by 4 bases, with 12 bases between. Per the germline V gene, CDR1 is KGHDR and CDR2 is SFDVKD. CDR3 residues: CATSDLHSEGYNEQFF. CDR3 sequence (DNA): TGTGCCACCAGTGATTTGCACAGTGAAGGGTACAATGAGCAGTTCTTC.

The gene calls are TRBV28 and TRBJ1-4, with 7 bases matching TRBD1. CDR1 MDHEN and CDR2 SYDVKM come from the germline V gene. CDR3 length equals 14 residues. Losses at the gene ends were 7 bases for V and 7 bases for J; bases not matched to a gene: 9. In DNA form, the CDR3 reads TGTGCCAGCACCCTGAGGGGGCGAAGTGAAAAACTGTTTTTT. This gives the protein CASTLRGRSEKLFF.

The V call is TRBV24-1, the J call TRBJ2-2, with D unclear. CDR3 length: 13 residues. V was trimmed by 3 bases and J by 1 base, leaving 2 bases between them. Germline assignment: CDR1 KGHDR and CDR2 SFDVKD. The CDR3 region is CATSDRNTGELFF. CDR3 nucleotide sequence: TGTGCCACCAGTGATCGGAACACCGGGGAGCTGTTTTTT.

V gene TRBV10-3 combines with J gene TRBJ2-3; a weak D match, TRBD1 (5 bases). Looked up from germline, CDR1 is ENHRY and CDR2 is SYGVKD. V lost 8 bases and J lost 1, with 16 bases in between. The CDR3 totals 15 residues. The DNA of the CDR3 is TGTGCCATCGGGGCGAATTCTCGGGGCACAGATACGCAGTATTTT. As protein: CAIGANSRGTDTQYF.

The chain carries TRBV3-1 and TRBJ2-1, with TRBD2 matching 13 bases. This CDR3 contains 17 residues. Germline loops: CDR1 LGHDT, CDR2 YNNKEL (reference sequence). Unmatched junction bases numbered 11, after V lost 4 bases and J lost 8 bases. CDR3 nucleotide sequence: TGTGCCAGCAGCCTGCTAGGACTAGCGGGGGCAGGGGATGAGCAGTTCTTC. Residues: CASSLLGLAGAGDEQFF.

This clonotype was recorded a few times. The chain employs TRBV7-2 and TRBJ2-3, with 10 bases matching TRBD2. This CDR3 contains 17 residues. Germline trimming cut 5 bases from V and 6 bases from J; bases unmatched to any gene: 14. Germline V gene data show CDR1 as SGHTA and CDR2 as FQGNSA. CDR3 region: CASSQVAGGAQRDTQYF. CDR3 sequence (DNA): TGTGCCAGCAGCCAAGTAGCGGGAGGCGCTCAGAGGGATACGCAGTATTTT.

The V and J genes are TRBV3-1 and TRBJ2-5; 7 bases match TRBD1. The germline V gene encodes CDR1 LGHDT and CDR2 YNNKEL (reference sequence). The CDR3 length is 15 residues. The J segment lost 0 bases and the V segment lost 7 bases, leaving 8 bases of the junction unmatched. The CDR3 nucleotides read TGTGCCAGCATCGAACAGGGGATCAACCAAGAGACCCAGTACTTC. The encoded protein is CASIEQGINQETQYF.